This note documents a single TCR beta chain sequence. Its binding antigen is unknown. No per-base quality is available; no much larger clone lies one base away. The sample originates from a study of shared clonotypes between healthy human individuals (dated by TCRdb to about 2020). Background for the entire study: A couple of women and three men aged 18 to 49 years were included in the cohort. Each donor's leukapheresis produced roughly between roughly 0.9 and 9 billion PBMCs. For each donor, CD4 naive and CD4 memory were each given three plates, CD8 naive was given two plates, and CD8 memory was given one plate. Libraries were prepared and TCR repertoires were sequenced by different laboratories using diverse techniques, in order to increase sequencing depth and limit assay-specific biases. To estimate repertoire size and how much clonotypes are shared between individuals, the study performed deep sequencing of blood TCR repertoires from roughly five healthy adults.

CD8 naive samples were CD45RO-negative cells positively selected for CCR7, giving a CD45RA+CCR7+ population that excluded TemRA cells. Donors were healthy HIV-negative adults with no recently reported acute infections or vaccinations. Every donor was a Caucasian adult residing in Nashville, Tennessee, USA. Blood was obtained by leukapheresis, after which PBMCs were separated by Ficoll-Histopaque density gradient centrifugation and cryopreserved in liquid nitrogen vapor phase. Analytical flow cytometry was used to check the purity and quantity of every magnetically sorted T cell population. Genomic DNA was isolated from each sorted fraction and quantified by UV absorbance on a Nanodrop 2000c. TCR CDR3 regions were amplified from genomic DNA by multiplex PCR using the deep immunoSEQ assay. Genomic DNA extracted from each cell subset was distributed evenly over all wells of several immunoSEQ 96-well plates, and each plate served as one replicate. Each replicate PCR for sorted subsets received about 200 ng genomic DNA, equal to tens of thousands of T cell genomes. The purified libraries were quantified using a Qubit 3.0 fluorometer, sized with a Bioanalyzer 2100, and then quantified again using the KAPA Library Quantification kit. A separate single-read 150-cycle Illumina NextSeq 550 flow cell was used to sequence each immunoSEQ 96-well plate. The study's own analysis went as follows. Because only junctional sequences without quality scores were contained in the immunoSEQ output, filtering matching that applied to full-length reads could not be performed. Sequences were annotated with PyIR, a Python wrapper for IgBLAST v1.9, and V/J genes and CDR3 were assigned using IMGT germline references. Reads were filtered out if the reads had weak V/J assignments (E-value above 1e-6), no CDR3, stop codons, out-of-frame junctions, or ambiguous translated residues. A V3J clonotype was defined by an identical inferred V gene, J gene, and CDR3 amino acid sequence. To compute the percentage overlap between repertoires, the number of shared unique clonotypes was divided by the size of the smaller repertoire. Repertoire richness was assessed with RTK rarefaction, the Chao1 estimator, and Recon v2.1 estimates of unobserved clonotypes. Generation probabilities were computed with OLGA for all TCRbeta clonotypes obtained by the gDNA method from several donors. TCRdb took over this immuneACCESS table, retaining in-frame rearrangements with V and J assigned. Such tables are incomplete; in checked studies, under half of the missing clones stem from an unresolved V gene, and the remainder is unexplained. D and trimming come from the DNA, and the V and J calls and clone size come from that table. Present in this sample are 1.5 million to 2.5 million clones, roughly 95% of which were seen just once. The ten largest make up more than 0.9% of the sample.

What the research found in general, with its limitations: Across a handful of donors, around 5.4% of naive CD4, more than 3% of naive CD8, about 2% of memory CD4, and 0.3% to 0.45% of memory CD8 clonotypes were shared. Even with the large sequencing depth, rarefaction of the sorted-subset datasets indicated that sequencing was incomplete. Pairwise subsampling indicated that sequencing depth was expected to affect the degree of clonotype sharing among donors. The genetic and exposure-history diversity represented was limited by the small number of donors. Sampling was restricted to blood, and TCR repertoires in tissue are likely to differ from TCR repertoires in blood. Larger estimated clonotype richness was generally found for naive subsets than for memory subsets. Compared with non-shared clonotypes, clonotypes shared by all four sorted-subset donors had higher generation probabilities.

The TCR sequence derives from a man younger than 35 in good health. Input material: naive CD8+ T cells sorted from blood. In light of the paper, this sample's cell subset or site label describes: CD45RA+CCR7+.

This receptor has the CDR3 CASSEGRTGYLNTEAFF. The DNA reads as follows: TGTGCCAGCAGTGAAGGAAGGACAGGGTATTTGAACACTGAAGCTTTCTTT. The rearrangement combines TRBV6-1 with TRBJ1-1, with 8 bases in between that match TRBD1. Based on the germline V gene, the CDR1 and CDR2 sequences are MNHNS and SASEGT. The CDR3 sequence holds 17 residues, the cysteine and phenylalanine included. The read is trimmed to its CDR3 DNA, 51 bases read in frame from base 1. For this chain, trimming is 1 base at the V end and 0 bases at the J end, and the number of junction bases without a gene match is 7.